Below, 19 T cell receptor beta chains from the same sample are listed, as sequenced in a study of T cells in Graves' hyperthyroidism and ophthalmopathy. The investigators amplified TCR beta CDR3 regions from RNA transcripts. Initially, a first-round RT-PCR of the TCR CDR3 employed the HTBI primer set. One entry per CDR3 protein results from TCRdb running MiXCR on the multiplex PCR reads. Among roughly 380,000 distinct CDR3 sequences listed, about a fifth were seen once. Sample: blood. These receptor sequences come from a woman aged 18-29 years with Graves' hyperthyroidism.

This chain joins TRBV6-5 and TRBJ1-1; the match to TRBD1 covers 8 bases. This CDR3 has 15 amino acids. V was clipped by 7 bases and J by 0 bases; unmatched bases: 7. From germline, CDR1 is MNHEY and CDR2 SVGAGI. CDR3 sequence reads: CASILDRGLNTEAFF. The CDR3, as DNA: TGTGCCAGCATTCTCGACAGGGGCCTGAACACTGAAGCTTTCTTT.

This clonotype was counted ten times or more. DNA of the CDR3: TGTGCCAGCACCATAGGGAGGGGGGAAGCTTTCTTT. Its translation: CASTIGRGEAFF. The chain has TRBV28 and TRBJ1-1, with D tentatively TRBD1 (6 bases). The germline V and J ends were trimmed by 7 bases and 8 bases, with 14 bases remaining between them. The germline gives CDR1 MDHEN, CDR2 SYDVKM. There are 12 residues in the CDR3.

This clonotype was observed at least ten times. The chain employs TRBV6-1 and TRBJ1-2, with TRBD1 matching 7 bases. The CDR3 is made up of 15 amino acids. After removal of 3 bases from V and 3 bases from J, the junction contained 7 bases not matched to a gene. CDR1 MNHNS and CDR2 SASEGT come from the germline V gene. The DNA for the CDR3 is TGTGCCAGCAGTGACACGGACAGGTTTTACTATGGCTACACCTTC. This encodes CASSDTDRFYYGYTF.

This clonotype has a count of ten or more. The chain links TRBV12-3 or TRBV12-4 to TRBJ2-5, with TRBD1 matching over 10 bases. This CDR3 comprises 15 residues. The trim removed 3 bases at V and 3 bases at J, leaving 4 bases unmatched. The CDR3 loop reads CASSFGQGVEETQYF. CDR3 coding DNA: TGTGCCAGCAGTTTCGGACAGGGGGTCGAAGAGACCCAGTACTTC.

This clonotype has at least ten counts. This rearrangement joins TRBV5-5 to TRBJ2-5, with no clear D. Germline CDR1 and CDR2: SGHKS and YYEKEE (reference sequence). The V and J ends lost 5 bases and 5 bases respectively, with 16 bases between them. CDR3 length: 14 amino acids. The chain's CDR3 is CASRSALGGETQYF. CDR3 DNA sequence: TGTGCCAGCAGGTCCGCTCTCGGTGGGGAGACCCAGTACTTC. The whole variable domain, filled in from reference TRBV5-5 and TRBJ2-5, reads DAGVTQSPTHLIKTRGQQVTLRCSPISGHKSVSWYQQVLGQGPQFIFQYYEKEERGRGNFPDRFSARQFPNYSSELNVNALLLGDSALYLCASRSALGGETQYFGPGTRLLVL.

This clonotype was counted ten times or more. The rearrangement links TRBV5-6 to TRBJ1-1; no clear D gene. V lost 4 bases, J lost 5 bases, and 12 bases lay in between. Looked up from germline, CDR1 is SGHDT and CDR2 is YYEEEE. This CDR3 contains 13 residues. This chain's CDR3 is CASSTGEVTEAFF. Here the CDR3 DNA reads TGTGCCAGCAGCACGGGAGAGGTTACTGAAGCTTTCTTT.

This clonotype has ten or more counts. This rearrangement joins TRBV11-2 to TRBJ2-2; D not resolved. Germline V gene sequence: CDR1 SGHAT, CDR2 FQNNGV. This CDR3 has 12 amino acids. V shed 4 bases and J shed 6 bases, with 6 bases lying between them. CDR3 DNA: TGTGCCAGCAGCTATCTATCCGGGGAGCTGTTTTTT. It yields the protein CASSYLSGELFF. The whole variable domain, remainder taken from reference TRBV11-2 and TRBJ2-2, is EAGVAQSPRYKIIEKRQSVAFWCNPISGHATLYWYQQILGQGPKLLIQFQNNGVVDDSQLPKDRFSAERLKGVDSTLKIQPAKLEDSAVYLCASSYLSGELFFGEGSRLTVL.

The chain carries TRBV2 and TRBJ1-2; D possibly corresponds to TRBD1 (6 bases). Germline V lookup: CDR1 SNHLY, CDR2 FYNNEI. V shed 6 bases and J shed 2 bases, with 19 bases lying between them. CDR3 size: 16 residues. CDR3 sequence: CASRQGAHNANYGYTF. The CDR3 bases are TGTGCCAGCAGACAGGGAGCCCACAATGCCAACTATGGCTACACCTTC. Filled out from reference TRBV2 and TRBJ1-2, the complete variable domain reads EPEVTQTPSHQVTQMGQEVILRCVPISNHLYFYWYRQILGQKVEFLVSFYNNEISEKSEIFDDQFSVERPDGSNFTLKIRSTKLEDSAMYFCASRQGAHNANYGYTFGSGTRLTVV.

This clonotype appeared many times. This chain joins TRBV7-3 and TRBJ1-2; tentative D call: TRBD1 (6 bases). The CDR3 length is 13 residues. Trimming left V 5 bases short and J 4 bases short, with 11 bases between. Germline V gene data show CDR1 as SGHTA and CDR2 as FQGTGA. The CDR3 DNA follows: TGTGCCAGCAGCCCAACGGGGGCCTATGGCTACACCTTC. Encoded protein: CASSPTGAYGYTF.

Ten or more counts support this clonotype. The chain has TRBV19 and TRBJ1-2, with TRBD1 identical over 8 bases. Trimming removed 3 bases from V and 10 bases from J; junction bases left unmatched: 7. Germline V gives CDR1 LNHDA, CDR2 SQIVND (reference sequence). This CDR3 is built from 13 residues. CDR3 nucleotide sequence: TGTGCCAGTAGTATGGCGACAGGGGCGGCCTACACCTTC. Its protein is CASSMATGAAYTF.

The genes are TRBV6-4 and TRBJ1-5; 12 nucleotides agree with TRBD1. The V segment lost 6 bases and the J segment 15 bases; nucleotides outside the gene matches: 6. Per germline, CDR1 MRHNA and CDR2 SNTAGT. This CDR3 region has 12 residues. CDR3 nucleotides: TGTGCCAGCAGCGCGGGGACAGGGGGCGCGCATTTT. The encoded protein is CASSAGTGGAHF.

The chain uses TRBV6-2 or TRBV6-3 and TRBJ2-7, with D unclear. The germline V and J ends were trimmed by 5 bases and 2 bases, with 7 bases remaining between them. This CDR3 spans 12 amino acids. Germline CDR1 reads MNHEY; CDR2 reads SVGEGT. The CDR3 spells CASSNTAYEQYF. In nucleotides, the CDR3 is TGTGCCAGCAGTAATACAGCCTACGAGCAGTACTTC.

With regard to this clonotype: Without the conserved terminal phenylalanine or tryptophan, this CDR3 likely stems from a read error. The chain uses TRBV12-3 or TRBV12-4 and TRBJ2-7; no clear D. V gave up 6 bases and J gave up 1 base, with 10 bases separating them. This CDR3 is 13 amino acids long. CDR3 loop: CASSFGGSYEQYL. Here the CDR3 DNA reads TGTGCCAGCAGCTTTGGCGGATCCTACGAGCAGTACTTG.

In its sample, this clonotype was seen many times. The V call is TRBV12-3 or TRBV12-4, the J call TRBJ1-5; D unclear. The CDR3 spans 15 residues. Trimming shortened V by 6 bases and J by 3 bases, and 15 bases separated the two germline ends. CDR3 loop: CASSRSARNNQPQHF. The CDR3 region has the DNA TGTGCCAGCAGCCGTTCCGCAAGAAACAATCAGCCCCAGCATTTT.

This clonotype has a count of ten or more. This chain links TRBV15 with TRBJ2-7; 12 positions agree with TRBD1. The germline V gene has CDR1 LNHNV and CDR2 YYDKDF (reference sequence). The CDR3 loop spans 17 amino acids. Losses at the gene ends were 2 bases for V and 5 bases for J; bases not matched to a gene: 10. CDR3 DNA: TGTGCCACCAGCAGACTTAGGACCGGGACAGGGGGCAACGAGCAGTACTTC. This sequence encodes CATSRLRTGTGGNEQYF. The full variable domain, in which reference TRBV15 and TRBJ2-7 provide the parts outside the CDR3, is DAMVIQNPRYQVTQFGKPVTLSCSQTLNHNVMYWYQQKSSQAPKLLFHYYDKDFNNEADTPDNFQSRRPNTSFCFLDIRSPGLGDTAMYLCATSRLRTGTGGNEQYFGPGTRLTVT.

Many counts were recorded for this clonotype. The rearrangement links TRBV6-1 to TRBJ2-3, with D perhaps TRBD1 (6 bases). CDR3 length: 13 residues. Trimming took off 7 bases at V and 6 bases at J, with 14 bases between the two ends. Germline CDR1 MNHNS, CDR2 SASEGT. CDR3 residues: CASKGSGEDTQYF. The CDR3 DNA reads TGTGCCAGCAAGGGCTCAGGGGAGGATACGCAGTATTTT.

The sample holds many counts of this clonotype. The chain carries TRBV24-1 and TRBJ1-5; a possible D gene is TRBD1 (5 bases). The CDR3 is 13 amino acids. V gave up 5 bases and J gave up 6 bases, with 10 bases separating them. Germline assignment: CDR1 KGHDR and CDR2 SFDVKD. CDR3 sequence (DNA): TGTGCCACCAGTGTGAGTGGGGCTCAGCCCCAGCATTTT. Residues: CATSVSGAQPQHF.

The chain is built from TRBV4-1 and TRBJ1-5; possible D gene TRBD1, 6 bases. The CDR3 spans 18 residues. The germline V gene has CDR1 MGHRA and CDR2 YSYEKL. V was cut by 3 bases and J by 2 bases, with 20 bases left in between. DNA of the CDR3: TGCGCCAGCAGCCAGGCCGGGACAATCGCTTTCGGCAATCAGCCCCAGCATTTT. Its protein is CASSQAGTIAFGNQPQHF.

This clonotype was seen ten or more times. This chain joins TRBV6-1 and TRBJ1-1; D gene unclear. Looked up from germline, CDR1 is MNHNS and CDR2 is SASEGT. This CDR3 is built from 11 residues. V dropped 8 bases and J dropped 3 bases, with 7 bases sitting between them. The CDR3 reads CASLVYTEAFF. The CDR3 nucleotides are TGTGCCAGCCTAGTTTACACTGAAGCTTTCTTT.